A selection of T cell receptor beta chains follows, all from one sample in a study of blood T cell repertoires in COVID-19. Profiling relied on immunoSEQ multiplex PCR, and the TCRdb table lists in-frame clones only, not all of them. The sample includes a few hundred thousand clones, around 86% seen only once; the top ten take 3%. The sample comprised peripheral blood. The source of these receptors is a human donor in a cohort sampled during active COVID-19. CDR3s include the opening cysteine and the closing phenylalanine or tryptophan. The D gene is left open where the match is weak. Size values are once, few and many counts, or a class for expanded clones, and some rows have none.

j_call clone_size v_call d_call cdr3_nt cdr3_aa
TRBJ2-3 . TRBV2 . TGTGCCAGCAGTGAAGCGCTTCTCCCCCGGAGCATCGCAGATACGCAGTATTTT CASSEALLPRSIADTQYF
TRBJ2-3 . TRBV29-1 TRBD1 TGCAGCGTCGCTACAGGGGGGACAGATACGCAGTATTTT CSVATGGTDTQYF
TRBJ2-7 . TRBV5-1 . TGCGCCAGCGGCGGTGATTCCTACGAGCAGTACTTC CASGGDSYEQYF
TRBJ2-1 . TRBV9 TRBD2 TGTGCCAGCAGCCCGAGGGTAGCGGGAGAGAGCTCCTACAATGAGCAGTTCTTC CASSPRVAGESSYNEQFF
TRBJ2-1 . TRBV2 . TGTGCCAGCATGGCAGGGGTTTACAATGAGCAGTTCTTC CASMAGVYNEQFF
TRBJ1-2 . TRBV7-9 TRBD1 TGTGCCAGCAGCCATAAGGCGTTCTTCGGGACAGGGACCGGCTACACCTTC CASSHKAFFGTGTGYTF
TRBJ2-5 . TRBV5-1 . TGCGCCAGCAGCTTGTTGCAGGGCCAAGAGACCCAGTACTTC CASSLLQGQETQYF
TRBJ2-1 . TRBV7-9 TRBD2 TGTGCCAGCAGCCCCCTCCTAGCGGGAGTATCGAATGAGCAGTTCTTC CASSPLLAGVSNEQFF
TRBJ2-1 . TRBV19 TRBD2 TGTGCCAGTAGTAGCGGGACTAGCGGGGGGTATAGGGCTGAGCAGTTCTTC CASSSGTSGGYRAEQFF
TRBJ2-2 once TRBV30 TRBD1 TGTGCCTGGAGTGAGGGGGCAGGGTTGGCCGGGGAGCTGTTTTTT CAWSEGAGLAGELFF
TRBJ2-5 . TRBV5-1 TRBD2 TGCGCCAGCAGCGCAAGCGGGGGAAGAGAGACCCAGTACTTC CASSASGGRETQYF
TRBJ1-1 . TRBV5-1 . TGCGCCAGCAGCTTTACCCCAGAGAACACTGAAGCTTTCTTT CASSFTPENTEAFF
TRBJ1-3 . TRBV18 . TGTGCCAGCTCACCTTTAACAACCTCTGGAAACACCATATATTTT CASSPLTTSGNTIYF
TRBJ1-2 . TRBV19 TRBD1 TGTGCCAGTAGACCGGGACAGAACTATGGCTACACCTTC CASRPGQNYGYTF
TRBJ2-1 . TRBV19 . TGTGCCAGTAGTATTTTCGCTGTGGGGCCCAATGAGCAGTTCTTC CASSIFAVGPNEQFF
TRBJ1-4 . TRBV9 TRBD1 TGTGCCAGCAGCGTAGCCGGGACAGGGTCGGAAAAACTGTTTTTT CASSVAGTGSEKLFF
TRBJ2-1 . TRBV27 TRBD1 TGTGCCAGCAGTTTCACAGGGGGCATAAATGAGCAGTTCTTC CASSFTGGINEQFF
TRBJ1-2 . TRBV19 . TGTGCCAGTAGTATCCCGACTCGCGGTAACTATGGCTACACCTTC CASSIPTRGNYGYTF
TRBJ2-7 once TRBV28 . TGTGCCAGCAGTTTGGAGGTCCTGTCCTACGAGCAGTACTTC CASSLEVLSYEQYF
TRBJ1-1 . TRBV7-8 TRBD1 TGTGCCAGCAGCTTAGTTCTTAGGGGACAGGGTTTCGACACTGAAGCTTTCTTT CASSLVLRGQGFDTEAFF
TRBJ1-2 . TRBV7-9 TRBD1 TGTGCCAGCAGCTTAGCGGGACAGGACTTAACTTATGGCTACACCTTC CASSLAGQDLTYGYTF
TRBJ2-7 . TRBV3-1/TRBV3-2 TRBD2 TGTGCCAGCAGCCCGCGAGGCGGGGGGGCGGACGAGCAGTACTTC CASSPRGGGADEQYF
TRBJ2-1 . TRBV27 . TGTGCCAGCAGACAATACAGCTCCCGCTCCTACAATGAGCAGTTCTTC CASRQYSSRSYNEQFF
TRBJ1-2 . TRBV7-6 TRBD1 TGTGCCAGCAGCGGCTCTACCACAGGGGCCGGGTATGGCTACACCTTC CASSGSTTGAGYGYTF
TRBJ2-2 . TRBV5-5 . TGTGCCAGCAGCTTGGAGAGCGGAGCGAACACCGGGGAGCTGTTTTTT CASSLESGANTGELFF
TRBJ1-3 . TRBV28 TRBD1 TGTGCCAGCAGTGCGGACAGGGCTACTGGAAACACCATATATTTT CASSADRATGNTIYF
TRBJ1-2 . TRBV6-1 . TGTGCCAGCAGTGAAGTGGAGGCTAACTATGGCTACACCTTC CASSEVEANYGYTF
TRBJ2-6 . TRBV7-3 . TGTGCCAGCAGCTTACAGTCAGGGTCTGGGGCCAACGTCCTGACTTTC CASSLQSGSGANVLTF